The 18 T cell receptor beta chains given below trace back to one sample, sequenced in a study of blood T cell repertoires in COVID-19. The protocol was immunoSEQ multiplex PCR, while the TCRdb copy is restricted to in-frame clones and leaves out a portion. The sample has under 350,000 clones, under 90% seen once. The sample comprised peripheral blood. The receptors come from a woman aged 25 to 39 with COVID-19, enrolled during active disease.

The V call is TRBV11-2, the J call TRBJ2-3; 9 bases fit TRBD1. The CDR3 is made up of 16 amino acids. The V and J ends lost 1 base and 4 bases, in that order; junction bases with no gene match: 6. Germline values: CDR1 SGHAT, CDR2 FQNNGV. The CDR3 coding sequence is TGTGCCAGCAGCTTAGTCCACAGGGGGCATGCAGATACGCAGTATTTT. As protein: CASSLVHRGHADTQYF.

The rearrangement joins TRBV7-8 to TRBJ1-5; 7 nucleotides match TRBD1. This CDR3 region has 15 residues. The junction had 5 bases not matched to a gene; V was cut back by 2 bases and J by 4 bases. Germline lookup yields CDR1 SGHVS and CDR2 FQNEAQ. CDR3 DNA: TGTGCCAGCAGCTTATCTGGGGACAGAAATCAGCCCCAGCATTTT. Its protein is CASSLSGDRNQPQHF.

This clone was counted a few times. The gene calls are TRBV4-1 and TRBJ2-1, with D possibly being TRBD1 (6 bases). The germline V gene encodes CDR1 MGHRA and CDR2 YSYEKL. The CDR3 is 13 residues long. Trimming shortened V by 1 base and J by 6 bases, and 7 bases separated the two germline ends. CDR3 sequence reads: CASSQGRGNEQFF. For the CDR3, the DNA is TGCGCCAGCAGCCAAGGCAGGGGCAATGAGCAGTTCTTC.

V gene TRBV7-8 combines with J gene TRBJ2-1, with a possible D match to TRBD2 (7 bases). The germline V gene has CDR1 SGHVS and CDR2 FQNEAQ. V was trimmed by 4 bases and J by 7 bases, leaving 17 bases between them. The CDR3 totals 15 residues. CDR3 sequence reads: CASSSLVGGQNEQFF. Written as DNA, the CDR3 is TGTGCCAGCAGCTCCCTAGTGGGGGGGCAAAATGAGCAGTTCTTC.

The chain recombines TRBV2 with TRBJ1-2; TRBD1 matches 7 bases. The length of the CDR3 is 14 residues. Germline CDR1 and CDR2: SNHLY and FYNNEI. The V segment lost 5 bases and the J segment 4 bases; nucleotides outside the gene matches: 7. CDR3 loop: CASSLRQGVYGYTF. The CDR3 nucleotides are TGTGCCAGCAGTCTTCGACAGGGCGTCTATGGCTACACCTTC.

This rearrangement joins TRBV6-2 or TRBV6-3 to TRBJ2-6; D gene uncertain. Per the germline V gene, CDR1 is MNHEY and CDR2 is SVGEGT. The CDR3 is made up of 15 amino acids. The V end lost 0 bases, the J end lost 2 bases, and 5 bases lay between the germline ends. CDR3 sequence reads: CASSYSSTGANVLTF. The CDR3 region has the DNA TGTGCCAGCAGTTACTCGAGTACTGGGGCCAACGTCCTGACTTTC.

In this sample, this clone turned up once. This chain joins TRBV7-8 and TRBJ2-7; D possibly corresponds to TRBD2 (6 bases). This CDR3 region has 17 residues. Trimming pared 1 base from V and 2 bases from J, leaving 18 bases between. Germline assignment: CDR1 SGHVS and CDR2 FQNEAQ. This CDR3 is CASSLVPSRDLPYEQYF. As DNA, the CDR3 is TGTGCCAGCAGCTTAGTCCCCTCCCGGGACTTGCCCTACGAGCAGTACTTC.

V usage is TRBV9 and J usage is TRBJ2-1; the D gene is possibly TRBD1 (6 bases). Germline V gene sequence: CDR1 SGDLS, CDR2 YYNGEE. The CDR3 covers 15 residues. Trimming removed 2 bases from V and 12 bases from J, with 21 bases in between. CDR3 in DNA: TGTGCCAGCAGCGTGGGGAGTCAAACAGGGAACGGGCAGTTCTTC. It is translated as CASSVGSQTGNGQFF.

This chain joins TRBV7-3 and TRBJ2-1, with 11 bases identical to TRBD1. CDR3 size: 14 residues. Germline CDR1 and CDR2: SGHTA and FQGTGA. With 3 bases clipped from V and 10 bases from J, the junction kept 5 bases outside the gene matches. CDR3 in amino acids: CASSFGQGAREQFF. CDR3 nucleotides: TGTGCCAGCAGCTTCGGACAGGGGGCAAGGGAGCAGTTCTTC.

This rearrangement joins TRBV5-6 to TRBJ2-7, with a weak D call TRBD1 (6 bases). V was trimmed by 2 bases and J by 2 bases, leaving 11 bases between them. The CDR3 length is 14 residues. Germline CDR1 and CDR2: SGHDT and YYEEEE. Here the CDR3 reads CASSLRSGAYEQYV. The CDR3 nucleotides read TGTGCCAGCAGCTTACGATCAGGGGCCTACGAGCAGTACGTC.

The rearrangement links TRBV11-2 to TRBJ1-2; D is unresolved. The CDR3 totals 16 residues. Trimming pared 6 bases from V and 2 bases from J, leaving 19 bases between. Germline loops: CDR1 SGHAT, CDR2 FQNNGV. The CDR3 loop reads CASRSIRRQLNYGYTF. The CDR3 DNA reads as TGTGCCAGCAGGTCAATTCGGCGGCAGTTAAACTATGGCTACACCTTC.

The V call is TRBV30, the J call TRBJ2-7, with TRBD2 matching over 8 bases. Per germline, CDR1 GTSNPN and CDR2 SVGIG (reference sequence). The length of the CDR3 is 15 residues. V shed 4 bases, J shed 1 base, and the junction held 9 bases outside the gene matches. DNA for the CDR3: TGTGCCTGGACAACGCGGGGGGCTAAGTCCTACGAGCAGTACGTC. The encoded protein is CAWTTRGAKSYEQYV.

The gene calls are TRBV27 and TRBJ1-1; 7 nucleotides match TRBD1. Germline V gene data show CDR1 as MNHEY and CDR2 as SMNVEV (reference sequence). CDR3 size: 14 residues. V trimming: 5 bases; J trimming: 1 base; junction bases outside the gene matches: 4. CDR3: CASSMGTANTEAFF. The CDR3 DNA reads as TGTGCCAGCAGTATGGGGACAGCGAACACTGAAGCTTTCTTT.

The chain carries TRBV7-9 and TRBJ1-1; D might be TRBD1 (5 bases). CDR3 length: 14 amino acids. Germline CDR1 reads SEHNR; CDR2 reads FQNEAQ (reference sequence). Between the trimmed V and J ends, which lost 1 base and 10 bases, there was a span of 16 bases. Here the CDR3 DNA reads TGTGCCAGCAGCTTAGGTTCGGGGGAAGTTCGAGCTTTCTTT. Translated: CASSLGSGEVRAFF.

J is TRBJ2-5 and V is TRBV7-2, with D tentatively TRBD1 (5 bases). The germline gives CDR1 SGHTA, CDR2 FQGNSA. V dropped 4 bases and J dropped 1 base, with 16 bases sitting between them. The CDR3 has 16 amino acids. The CDR3 here is CASSSLRVGLQETQYF. In DNA form, the CDR3 reads TGTGCCAGCAGCTCCCTAAGGGTGGGGCTCCAAGAGACCCAGTACTTC.

The gene calls are TRBV15 and TRBJ2-3; no reliable D call. The CDR3 has 12 residues. Germline V lookup: CDR1 LNHNV, CDR2 YYDKDF (reference sequence). Trimming took off 8 bases at V and 4 bases at J, with 10 bases between the two ends. CDR3 nucleotides: TGTGCCACCGCCCTAAACTCAGATACGCAGTATTTT. Its translation is CATALNSDTQYF. Full variable domain (outside the CDR3, taken from reference TRBV15 and TRBJ2-3): DAMVIQNPRYQVTQFGKPVTLSCSQTLNHNVMYWYQQKSSQAPKLLFHYYDKDFNNEADTPDNFQSRRPNTSFCFLDIRSPGLGDTAMYLCATALNSDTQYFGPGTRLTVL.

This clone was recorded once. The V call is TRBV3-1 (or the pseudogene TRBV3-2), the J call TRBJ2-2; no clear D gene. The CDR3 is 12 amino acids. Germline lookup yields CDR1 LGHDT and CDR2 YNNKEL (reference sequence). The germline V and J ends were trimmed by 3 bases and 5 bases, with 4 bases remaining between them. The CDR3 bases are TGTGCCAGCAGCCACTCGACCGGGGAGCTGTTTTTT. This gives the protein CASSHSTGELFF.

The chain recombines TRBV10-3 with TRBJ2-5, with 12 bases fitting TRBD2. The V and J ends lost 3 bases and 0 bases, in that order; junction bases with no gene match: 5. The V gene's germline CDR1 is ENHRY and CDR2 SYGVKD. This CDR3 has 17 amino acids. For the CDR3, the DNA is TGTGCCATCAGTGAACTAGCGGGGGGACTGTACCAAGAGACCCAGTACTTC. This gives the protein CAISELAGGLYQETQYF.